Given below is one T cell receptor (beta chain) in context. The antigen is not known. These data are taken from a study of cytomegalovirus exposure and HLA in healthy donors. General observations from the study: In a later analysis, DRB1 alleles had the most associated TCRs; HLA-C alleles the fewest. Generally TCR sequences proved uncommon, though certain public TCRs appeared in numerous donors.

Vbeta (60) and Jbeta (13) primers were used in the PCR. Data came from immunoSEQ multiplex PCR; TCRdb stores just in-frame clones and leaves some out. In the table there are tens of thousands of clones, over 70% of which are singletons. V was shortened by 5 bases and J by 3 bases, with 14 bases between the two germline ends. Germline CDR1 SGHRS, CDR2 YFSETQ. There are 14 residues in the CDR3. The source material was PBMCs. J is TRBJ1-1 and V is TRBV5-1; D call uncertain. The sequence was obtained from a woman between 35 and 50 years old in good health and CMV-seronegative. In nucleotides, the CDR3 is TGCGCCAGCAGTTCTTCATCGCTAGACACTGAAGCTTTCTTT. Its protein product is CASSSSSLDTEAFF.